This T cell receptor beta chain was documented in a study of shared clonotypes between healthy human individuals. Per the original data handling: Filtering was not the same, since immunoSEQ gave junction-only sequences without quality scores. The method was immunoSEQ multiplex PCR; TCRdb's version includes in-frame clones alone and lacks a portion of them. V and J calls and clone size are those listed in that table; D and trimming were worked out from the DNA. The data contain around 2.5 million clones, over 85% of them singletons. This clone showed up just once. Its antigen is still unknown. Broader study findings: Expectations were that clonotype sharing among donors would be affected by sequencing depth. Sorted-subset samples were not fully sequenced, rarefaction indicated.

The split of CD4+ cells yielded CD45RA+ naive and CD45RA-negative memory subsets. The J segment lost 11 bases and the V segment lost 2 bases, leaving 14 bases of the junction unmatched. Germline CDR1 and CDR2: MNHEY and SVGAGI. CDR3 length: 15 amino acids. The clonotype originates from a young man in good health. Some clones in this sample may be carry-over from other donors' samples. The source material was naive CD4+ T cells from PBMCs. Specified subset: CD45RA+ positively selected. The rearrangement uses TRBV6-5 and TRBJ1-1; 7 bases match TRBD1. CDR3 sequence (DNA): TGTGCCAGCAGTTACCTCATCGAGGGGGCTAGACGGGCTTTCTTT. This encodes CASSYLIEGARRAFF.